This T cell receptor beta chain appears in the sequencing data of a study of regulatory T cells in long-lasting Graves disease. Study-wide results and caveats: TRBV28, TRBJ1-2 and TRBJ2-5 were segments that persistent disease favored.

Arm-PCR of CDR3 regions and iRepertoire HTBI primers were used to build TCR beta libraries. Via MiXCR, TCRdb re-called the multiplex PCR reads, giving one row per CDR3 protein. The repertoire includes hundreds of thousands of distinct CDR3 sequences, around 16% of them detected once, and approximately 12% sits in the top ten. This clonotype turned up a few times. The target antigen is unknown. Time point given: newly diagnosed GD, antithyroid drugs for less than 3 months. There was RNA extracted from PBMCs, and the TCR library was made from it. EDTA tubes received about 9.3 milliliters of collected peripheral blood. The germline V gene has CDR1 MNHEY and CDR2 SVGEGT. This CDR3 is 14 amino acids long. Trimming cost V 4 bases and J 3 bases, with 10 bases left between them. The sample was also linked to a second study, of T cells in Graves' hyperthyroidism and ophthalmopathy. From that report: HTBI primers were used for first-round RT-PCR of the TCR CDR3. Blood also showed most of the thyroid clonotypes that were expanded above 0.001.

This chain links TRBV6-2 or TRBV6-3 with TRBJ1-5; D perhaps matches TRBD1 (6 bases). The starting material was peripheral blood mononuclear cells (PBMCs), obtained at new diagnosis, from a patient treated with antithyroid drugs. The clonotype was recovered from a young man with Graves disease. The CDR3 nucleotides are TGTGCCAGCAGTTCGTGGGACAACAATCAGCCCCAGCATTTT. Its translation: CASSSWDNNQPQHF.